Sequencing of this TCR beta chain was carried out in a study of blood T cell repertoires in COVID-19. Study-wide background: The study drew acute and convalescent COVID-19 samples from the United States, Italy and Spain. T cells, B-cell-depleted T cells, or PBMCs supplied cDNA or gDNA.

The CDR3 length is 13 residues. Trimming took 3 bases from V and 6 from J, leaving 6 bases between them. Germline lookup yields CDR1 MNHNS and CDR2 SASEGT. In the source study's methods: Cell counts per sample came from amplifying reference gene primers. Libraries were prepared by immunoSEQ multiplex PCR; TCRdb keeps only in-frame clonotypes and omits some of them. D and trimming come from the DNA, and the V and J calls and clone size come from that table. The table shows approximately 150,000 clones, with about 83% occurring only once. Sequencing was carried out using peripheral blood. The TCR sequence derives from a woman older than 75 with acute or convalescent COVID-19. The chain links TRBV6-1 to TRBJ1-6; tentatively, D is TRBD1 (5 bases). Written as DNA, the CDR3 is TGTGCCAGCAGTGACAGGGTTAATTCACCCCTCCACTTT. As protein: CASSDRVNSPLHF.